Listed below are T cell receptor beta chains from one sample, sequenced in a study of blood T cells in healthy people across ages. MiXCR, run by TCRdb on the 5' RACE reads, gives a single entry per CDR3 protein. The sample lists approximately 900,000 distinct CDR3 sequences; almost 30% were seen once. These data also formed part of another study, on T cells of mothers and their children.

Sequenced input: blood. The origin of the receptors is a middle-aged woman in good health. Each CDR3 is given with its conserved first and last residue. The D gene is left open where the match is weak. Not every row has a clone size; where given, it reads once, few, many or a size class.

j_gene	v_gene	abundance	d_gene	CDR3aa	CDR3nt
TRBJ2-6	TRBV7-2	-	-	CVSSPARGTSGANVLTF	TGTGTCAGCAGCCCTGCACGGGGAACCTCTGGGGCCAACGTCCTGACTTTT
TRBJ2-7	TRBV9	-	-	CVSSVEQGSSYYEQYF	TGTGTCAGCAGCGTAGAACAGGGCTCTAGTTACTACGAGCAGTACTTC
TRBJ1-1	TRBV7-9	-	-	CASSSPGRQAGEAFF	TGTGCCAGCAGCTCCCCCGGGCGCCAAGCGGGTGAAGCTTTCTTT
TRBJ1-2	TRBV7-3	many	-	CASSLTYRDKADYTF	TGTGCCAGCAGCTTAACGTATCGGGACAAGGCGGACTACACCTTC
TRBJ2-2	TRBV12-3/TRBV12-4	-	-	CASSFRGTNTGELFF	TGTGCCAGCAGTTTTAGGGGAACGAACACCGGGGAGCTGTTTTTT
TRBJ1-2	TRBV12-3/TRBV12-4	-	-	CATERVGLNYGYTF	TGTGCCACCGAAAGGGTGGGTCTTAACTATGGCTACACCTTC
TRBJ2-1	TRBV28	-	-	CASSLVFNEQFF	TGTGCCAGCAGTTTGGTTTTCAATGAGCAGTTCTTC
TRBJ2-5	TRBV5-1	many	TRBD2	CASSLRASGALQETQYF	TGCGCCAGCAGCTTGAGGGCTAGCGGGGCCCTCCAAGAGACCCAGTACTTC
TRBJ2-2	TRBV7-2	-	-	CASSLEQGSGELFF	TGTGCCAGCAGCTTAGAGCAGGGGTCCGGGGAGCTGTTTTTT
TRBJ2-5	TRBV6-6	-	-	CASLSGLSETQYF	TGTGCCAGCCTTTCGGGACTGTCAGAGACCCAGTACTTC
TRBJ2-1	TRBV5-1	-	-	CASSPYRGRDEQFF	TGCGCCAGCAGCCCATACCGGGGCCGGGATGAGCAGTTCTTC
TRBJ1-4	TRBV6-5	-	TRBD1	CASWGQGREKLFF	TGTGCCAGCTGGGGACAGGGGCGCGAAAAACTGTTTTTT
TRBJ1-6	TRBV7-2	few	-	CASSFSTGHNSPLHF	TGTGCCAGCAGCTTCTCGACAGGTCATAATTCACCCCTCCACTTT
TRBJ2-1	TRBV11-3	many	TRBD1	CASSLTGPEQFF	TGTGCCAGCAGCCTGACAGGGCCTGAGCAGTTCTTC
TRBJ2-7	TRBV19	-	-	CASSIAGSSYNEQYF	TGTGCCAGTAGTATCGCGGGGAGCTCCTACAATGAGCAGTACTTC
TRBJ2-3	TRBV5-1	-	-	CASSLLPAQLATDTQYF	TGCGCCAGCAGCTTGCTCCCGGCCCAGCTCGCCACAGATACGCAGTATTTT
TRBJ2-7	TRBV28	once	TRBD2	CASSLGRGNNHEQYF	TGTGCCAGCAGTTTAGGGCGGGGGAACAACCACGAGCAGTACTTC
TRBJ1-1	TRBV6-1	few	TRBD1	CASSALQGATEAFF	TGTGCCAGCAGTGCATTGCAGGGGGCCACTGAAGCTTTCTTT
TRBJ1-4	TRBV20-1	-	-	CSADRVPTNEKLFF	TGCAGTGCTGACAGAGTTCCAACTAATGAAAAACTGTTTTTT
TRBJ1-1	TRBV28	-	TRBD1	CASSRPGQGTTEAFF	TGTGCCAGCAGTAGACCGGGACAGGGGACCACTGAAGCTTTCTTT
TRBJ2-1	TRBV28	-	TRBD2	CASSLLTLAGGRLDF	TGTGCCAGCAGTTTATTGACACTAGCGGGGGGACGGTTAGACTTC
TRBJ2-1	TRBV15	many	TRBD1	CATSRSGTDNNEQFF	TGTGCCACCAGCAGGTCAGGGACAGATAACAATGAGCAGTTCTTC
TRBJ2-2	TRBV19	-	TRBD1	CASSTTGTGADVDTGELFF	TGTGCCAGTAGTACGACCGGGACAGGGGCTGATGTGGACACCGGGGAGCTGTTTTTT
TRBJ2-3	TRBV5-1	many	-	CASSLDGVEDTQYF	TGCGCCAGCAGCTTGGATGGGGTTGAGGATACGCAGTATTTT
TRBJ1-2	TRBV27	-	-	CASSLSGRGFLGYTF	TGTGCCAGCAGTTTATCGGGCAGGGGCTTTTTGGGCTACACCTTC
TRBJ2-5	TRBV7-2	-	-	CASSLTGASSMGTQYF	TGTGCCAGCAGCCTTACCGGGGCCAGCTCAATGGGGACCCAGTACTTC